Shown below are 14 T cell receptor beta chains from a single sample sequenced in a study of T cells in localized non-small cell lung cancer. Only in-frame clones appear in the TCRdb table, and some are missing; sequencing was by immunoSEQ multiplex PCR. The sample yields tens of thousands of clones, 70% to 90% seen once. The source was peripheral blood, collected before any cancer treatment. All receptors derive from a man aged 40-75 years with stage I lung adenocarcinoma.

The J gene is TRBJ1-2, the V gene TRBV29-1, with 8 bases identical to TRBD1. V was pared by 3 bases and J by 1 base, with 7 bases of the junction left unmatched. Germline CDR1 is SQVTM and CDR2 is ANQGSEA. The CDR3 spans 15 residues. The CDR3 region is CSVEGTGGSNYGYTF. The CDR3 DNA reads TGCAGCGTTGAGGGCACAGGGGGTAGTAACTATGGCTACACCTTC.

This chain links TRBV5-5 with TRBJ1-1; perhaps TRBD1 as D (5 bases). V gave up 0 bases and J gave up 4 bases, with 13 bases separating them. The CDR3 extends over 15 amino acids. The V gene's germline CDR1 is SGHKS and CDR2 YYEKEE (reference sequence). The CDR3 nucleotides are TGTGCCAGCAGCTTGGCCGGTTTAGGGGTCACTGAAGCTTTCTTT. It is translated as CASSLAGLGVTEAFF.

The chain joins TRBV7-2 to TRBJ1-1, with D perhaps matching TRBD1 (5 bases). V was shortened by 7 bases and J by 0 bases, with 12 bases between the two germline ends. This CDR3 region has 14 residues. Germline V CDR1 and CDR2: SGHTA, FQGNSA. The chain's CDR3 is CASNKGVMNTEAFF. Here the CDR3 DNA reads TGTGCCAGCAACAAAGGGGTAATGAACACTGAAGCTTTCTTT.

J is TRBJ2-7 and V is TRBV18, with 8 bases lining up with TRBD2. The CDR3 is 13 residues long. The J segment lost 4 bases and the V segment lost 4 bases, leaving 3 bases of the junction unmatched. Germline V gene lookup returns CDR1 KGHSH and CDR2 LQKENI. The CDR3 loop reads CASSLGLDYEQYF. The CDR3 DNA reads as TGTGCCAGCTCACTGGGACTAGATTACGAGCAGTACTTC.

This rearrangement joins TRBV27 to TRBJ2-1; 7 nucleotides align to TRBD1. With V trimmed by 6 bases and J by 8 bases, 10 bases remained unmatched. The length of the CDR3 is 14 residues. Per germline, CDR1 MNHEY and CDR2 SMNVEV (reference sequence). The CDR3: CASSRQGALYEQFF. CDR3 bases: TGTGCCAGCAGCAGACAGGGAGCCCTCTATGAGCAGTTCTTC.

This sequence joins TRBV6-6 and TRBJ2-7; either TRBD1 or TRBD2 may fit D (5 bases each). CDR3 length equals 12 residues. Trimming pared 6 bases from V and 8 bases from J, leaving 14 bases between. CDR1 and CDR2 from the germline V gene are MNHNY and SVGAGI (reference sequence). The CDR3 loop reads CASSPERGKQYF. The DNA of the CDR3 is TGTGCCAGCAGCCCAGAGAGGGGAAAGCAGTACTTC.

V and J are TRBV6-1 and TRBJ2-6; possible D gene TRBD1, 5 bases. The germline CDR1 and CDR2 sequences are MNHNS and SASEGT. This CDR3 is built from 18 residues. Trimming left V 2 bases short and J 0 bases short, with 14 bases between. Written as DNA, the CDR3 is TGTGCCAGCAGTGAACGAGCAGGGCGGCCCTCTGGGGCCAACGTCCTGACTTTC. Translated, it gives CASSERAGRPSGANVLTF.

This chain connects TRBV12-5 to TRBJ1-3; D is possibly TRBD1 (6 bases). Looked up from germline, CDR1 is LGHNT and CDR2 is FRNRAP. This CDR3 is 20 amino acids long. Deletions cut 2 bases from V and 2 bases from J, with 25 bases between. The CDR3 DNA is TGTGCTAGTGGTTTGCCAGACTCGTCATTCCAGGGGAGTCCTGGAAACACCATATATTTT. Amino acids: CASGLPDSSFQGSPGNTIYF.

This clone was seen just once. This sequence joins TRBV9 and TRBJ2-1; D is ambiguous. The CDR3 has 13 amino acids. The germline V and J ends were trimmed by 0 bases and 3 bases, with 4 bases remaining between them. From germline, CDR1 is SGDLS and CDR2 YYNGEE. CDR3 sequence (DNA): TGTGCCAGCAGCGTAGCTGACTACAATGAGCAGTTCTTC. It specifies CASSVADYNEQFF.

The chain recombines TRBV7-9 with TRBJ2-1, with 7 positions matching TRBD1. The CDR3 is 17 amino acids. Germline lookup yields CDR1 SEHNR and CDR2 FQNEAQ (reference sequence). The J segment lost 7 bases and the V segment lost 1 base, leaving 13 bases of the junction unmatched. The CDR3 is CASSLGFDQTGKNEQFF. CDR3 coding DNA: TGTGCCAGCAGCTTAGGTTTTGATCAGACAGGGAAAAATGAGCAGTTCTTC.

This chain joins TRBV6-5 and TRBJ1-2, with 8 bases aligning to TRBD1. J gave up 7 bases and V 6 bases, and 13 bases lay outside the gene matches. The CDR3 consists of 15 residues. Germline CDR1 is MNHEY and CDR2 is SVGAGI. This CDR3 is CASRKKQGGIGGYTF. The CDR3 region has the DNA TGTGCCAGCAGAAAGAAACAGGGGGGAATTGGTGGCTACACCTTC.

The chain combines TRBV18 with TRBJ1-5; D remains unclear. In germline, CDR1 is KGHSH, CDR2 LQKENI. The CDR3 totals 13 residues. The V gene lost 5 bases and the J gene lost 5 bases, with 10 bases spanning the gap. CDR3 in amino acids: CASSSDTDQPQHF. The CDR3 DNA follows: TGTGCCAGCTCATCCGACACGGATCAGCCCCAGCATTTT.

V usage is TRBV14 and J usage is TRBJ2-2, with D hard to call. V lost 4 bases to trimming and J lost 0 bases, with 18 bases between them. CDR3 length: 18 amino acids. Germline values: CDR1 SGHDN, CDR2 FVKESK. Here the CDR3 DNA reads TGTGCCAGCAGCCGATATCCCAAGACACCCGCGAACACCGGGGAGCTGTTTTTT. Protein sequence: CASSRYPKTPANTGELFF. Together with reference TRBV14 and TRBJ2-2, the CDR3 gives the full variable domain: EAGVTQFPSHSVIEKGQTVTLRCDPISGHDNLYWYRRVMGKEIKFLLHFVKESKQDESGMPNNRFLAERTGGTYSTLKVQPAELEDSGVYFCASSRYPKTPANTGELFFGEGSRLTVL.

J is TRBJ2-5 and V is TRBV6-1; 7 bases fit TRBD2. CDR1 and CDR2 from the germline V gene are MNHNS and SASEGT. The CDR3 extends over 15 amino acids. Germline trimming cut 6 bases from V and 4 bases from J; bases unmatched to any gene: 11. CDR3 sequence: CASRGGPGGPETQYF. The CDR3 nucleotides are TGTGCCAGCAGGGGAGGGCCGGGAGGTCCAGAGACCCAGTACTTC.